The 19 T cell receptor beta chains reported below all come from one sample, sequenced in a study of blood T cell repertoires in COVID-19. Libraries were prepared by immunoSEQ multiplex PCR; TCRdb keeps only in-frame clonotypes and omits some of them. The sample records approximately 400,000 clones, 70% to 90% being singletons. The sample was peripheral blood. These receptors came from a man aged 40-49 years with acute or convalescent COVID-19.

V gene TRBV15 combines with J gene TRBJ1-1; 9 bases are a match to TRBD1. The CDR3 sequence is 15 residues long. V was pared by 5 bases and J by 4 bases, with 8 bases of the junction left unmatched. Germline CDR1 is LNHNV and CDR2 is YYDKDF (reference sequence). The CDR3 sequence: CATSPRTGAATEAFF. The CDR3, as DNA: TGTGCCACCAGCCCGCGGACAGGGGCGGCCACTGAAGCTTTCTTT.

CDR3 in amino acids: CASSYGTGLYEQYF. The CDR3 nucleotides read TGTGCCAGCAGCTACGGGACAGGGTTGTACGAGCAGTACTTC. The genes are TRBV2 and TRBJ2-7; 9 positions agree with TRBD1. Trimming at V came to 6 bases and at J to 4 bases, leaving 7 bases not matched to a gene. Germline-derived CDR1 and CDR2 are SNHLY and FYNNEI. CDR3 length equals 14 residues.

This chain joins TRBV2 and TRBJ1-2; unclear D gene. Trimming cost V 4 bases and J 7 bases, with 22 bases left between them. The V gene's germline CDR1 is SNHLY and CDR2 FYNNEI. This CDR3 contains 16 residues. In nucleotides, the CDR3 is TGTGCCAGCAGTGGAGGAGCCTCGTTTGGTTCTGGTGGCTACACCTTC. It yields the protein CASSGGASFGSGGYTF.

The chain joins TRBV2 to TRBJ2-1, with D unclear. The CDR3 sequence is 13 residues long. With 4 bases removed from V and 5 bases from J, the gap between germline ends came to 9 bases. Germline loops: CDR1 SNHLY, CDR2 FYNNEI. Here the CDR3 reads CASSGYQDNEQFF. Here the CDR3 DNA reads TGTGCCAGCAGTGGGTACCAGGACAATGAGCAGTTCTTC.

V is TRBV27 and J is TRBJ1-1; maybe TRBD1 (5 bases). The length of the CDR3 is 14 residues. Germline lookup yields CDR1 MNHEY and CDR2 SMNVEV (reference sequence). Trimming removed 2 bases from V and 4 bases from J, with 11 bases in between. In DNA form, the CDR3 reads TGTGCCAGCAGTTTAGGGGCAGGGTCCACTGAAGCTTTCTTT. It is translated as CASSLGAGSTEAFF.

In DNA form, the CDR3 reads TGCAGCCTCGTCGAGAGCCAAGAGACCCAGTACTTC. Protein: CSLVESQETQYF. V gene TRBV29-1 combines with J gene TRBJ2-5; D is unresolved. Looked up from germline, CDR1 is SQVTM and CDR2 is ANQGSEA. Trimming cost V 8 bases and J 1 base, with 11 bases left between them. The CDR3 runs to 12 residues.

This chain uses TRBV3-1 (or the pseudogene TRBV3-2) with TRBJ2-3, with TRBD2 matching 8 bases. Germline V gives CDR1 LGHDT, CDR2 YNNKEL (reference sequence). After removal of 4 bases from V and 3 bases from J, the junction contained 9 bases not matched to a gene. The CDR3 loop spans 16 amino acids. DNA of the CDR3: TGTGCCAGCAGCCTTTCTGCGGCTAGCGGGACAGATACGCAGTATTTT. This sequence encodes CASSLSAASGTDTQYF.

V and J are TRBV5-1 and TRBJ1-2; 10 bases match TRBD1. CDR1 and CDR2 from the germline V gene are SGHRS and YFSETQ. This CDR3 comprises 14 residues. Trimming at V came to 2 bases and at J to 8 bases, leaving 6 bases not matched to a gene. CDR3 coding DNA: TGCGCCAGCAGCTTAGGGACAGGGGTTAAAGGCTACACCTTC. It encodes CASSLGTGVKGYTF. The variable domain in full, completed from reference TRBV5-1 and TRBJ1-2, reads KAGVTQTPRYLIKTRGQQVTLSCSPISGHRSVSWYQQTPGQGLQFLFEYFSETQRNKGNFPGRFSGRQFSNSRSEMNVSTLELGDSALYLCASSLGTGVKGYTFGSGTRLTVV.

V usage is TRBV27 and J usage is TRBJ2-7; weak D call: TRBD1 (6 bases). The V gene lost 2 bases and the J gene lost 4 bases, with 15 bases spanning the gap. Germline CDR1 is MNHEY and CDR2 is SMNVEV (reference sequence). The CDR3 has 15 amino acids. Written as DNA, the CDR3 is TGTGCCAGCAGTTTAAAAAGGGGGATGGGTTACGAGCAGTACTTC. This encodes CASSLKRGMGYEQYF.

The rearrangement links TRBV11-2 to TRBJ2-2, with D uncertain. The germline CDR1 and CDR2 sequences are SGHAT and FQNNGV. The V gene lost 8 bases and the J gene lost 2 bases, with 6 bases spanning the gap. This CDR3 contains 12 residues. CDR3 nucleotide sequence: TGTGCCAGCGGCGGTAACACCGGGGAGCTGTTTTTT. Its protein product is CASGGNTGELFF.

The J gene is TRBJ1-2, the V gene TRBV7-8; D may be TRBD1 (6 bases). Trimming stripped 3 bases from V and 0 bases from J, with 17 bases between. The CDR3 has 17 residues. Germline assignment: CDR1 SGHVS and CDR2 FQNEAQ. The CDR3 nucleotides are TGTGCCAGCAGCTTTCTAGGGGGTGGTCAAGCTAACTATGGCTACACCTTC. This gives the protein CASSFLGGGQANYGYTF.

The gene calls are TRBV7-8 and TRBJ2-1; TRBD1 matches 11 bases. The CDR3 loop spans 20 amino acids. In germline, CDR1 is SGHVS, CDR2 FQNEAQ. Trimming at V came to 5 bases and at J to 0 bases, leaving 15 bases not matched to a gene. CDR3 sequence (DNA): TGTGCCAGCAGCCCACGGACAGGGGGCATAGCGCCGAGCTCCTACAATGAGCAGTTCTTC. Protein product: CASSPRTGGIAPSSYNEQFF.

This clone was observed once. The CDR3 nucleotides are TGCGCCAGCAGCCAAGTTATGGTAAGCGATCAGCCCCAGCATTTT. It is translated as CASSQVMVSDQPQHF. This chain joins TRBV4-1 and TRBJ1-5; no reliable D call. V lost 1 base to trimming and J lost 5 bases, with 12 bases between them. CDR1 is MGHRA, CDR2 YSYEKL, per germline. CDR3 length equals 15 residues.

This chain links TRBV9 with TRBJ1-2, with D possibly TRBD1 on 6 matching bases. The CDR3 length is 15 residues. V lost 0 bases, J lost 5 bases, and 14 bases lay in between. Looked up from germline, CDR1 is SGDLS and CDR2 is YYNGEE. The CDR3 is CASSVAMVGGYGYTF. Written as DNA, the CDR3 is TGTGCCAGCAGCGTAGCAATGGTAGGGGGATATGGCTACACCTTC.

The chain joins TRBV27 to TRBJ1-1; 7 bases agree with TRBD1. V trimming: 5 bases; J trimming: 5 bases; junction bases outside the gene matches: 5. CDR1 and CDR2 (germline): MNHEY, SMNVEV (reference sequence). The CDR3 runs 13 residues. Written as DNA, the CDR3 is TGTGCCAGCAGTAGGGGGCGGGGAACTGAAGCTTTCTTT. Translation: CASSRGRGTEAFF.

This sequence joins TRBV4-2 and TRBJ2-6; 7 nucleotides match TRBD1. CDR1 and CDR2 from the germline V gene are LGHNA and YNFKEQ. V lost 7 bases and J lost 3; bases outside the gene matches: 15. The CDR3 is made up of 18 amino acids. As DNA, the CDR3 is TGTGCCAGCACCACGGCGGAGACAGGGTCCGGTGGGGCCAACGTCCTGACTTTC. Amino acids: CASTTAETGSGGANVLTF.

The V call is TRBV10-1, the J call TRBJ2-1; possibly TRBD2 for D (5 bases). The CDR3 totals 15 residues. Germline V gene data show CDR1 as WNHNN and CDR2 as SYGVQD (reference sequence). Deletions cut 0 bases from V and 3 bases from J, with 9 bases between. CDR3 sequence: CASSESLAGYNEQFF. The DNA for the CDR3 is TGCGCCAGCAGTGAGTCGCTAGCCGGCTACAATGAGCAGTTCTTC.

The rearrangement uses TRBV28 and TRBJ1-5; D not certain. With 4 bases removed from V and 7 bases from J, the gap between germline ends came to 14 bases. The germline gives CDR1 MDHEN, CDR2 SYDVKM. The CDR3 spans 14 residues. The CDR3 bases are TGTGCCAGCAGTTCGAGAGGGTTGAGGCAGCCCCAGCATTTT. The encoded protein is CASSSRGLRQPQHF.

The chain combines TRBV2 with TRBJ2-3; 7 bases match TRBD2. Germline CDR1 SNHLY, CDR2 FYNNEI. Trimming cost V 4 bases and J 2 bases; bases outside gene matches: 6. This CDR3 is built from 15 residues. CDR3: CASSVEAGYTDTQYF. As DNA, the CDR3 is TGTGCCAGCAGTGTTGAAGCGGGGTACACAGATACGCAGTATTTT.